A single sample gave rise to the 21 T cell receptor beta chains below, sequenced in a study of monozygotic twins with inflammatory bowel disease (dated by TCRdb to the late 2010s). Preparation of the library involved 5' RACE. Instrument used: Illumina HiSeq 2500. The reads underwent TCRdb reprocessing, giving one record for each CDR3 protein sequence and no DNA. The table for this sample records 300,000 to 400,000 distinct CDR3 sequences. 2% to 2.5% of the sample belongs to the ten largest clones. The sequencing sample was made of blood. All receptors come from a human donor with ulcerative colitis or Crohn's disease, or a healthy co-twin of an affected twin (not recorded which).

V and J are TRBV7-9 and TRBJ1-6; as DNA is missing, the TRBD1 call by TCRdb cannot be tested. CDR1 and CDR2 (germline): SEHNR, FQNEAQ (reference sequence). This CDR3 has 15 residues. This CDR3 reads CASSSAPGPRFSLHF.

The CDR3 spells CASSNLGGTEAFF. V and J are TRBV12-3 or TRBV12-4 and TRBJ1-1; there is no DNA to check the TCRdb D call of TRBD1. The CDR3 has 13 residues.

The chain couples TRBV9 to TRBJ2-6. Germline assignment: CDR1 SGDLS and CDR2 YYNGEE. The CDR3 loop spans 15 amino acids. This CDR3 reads CASSVEPAGANVLTF.

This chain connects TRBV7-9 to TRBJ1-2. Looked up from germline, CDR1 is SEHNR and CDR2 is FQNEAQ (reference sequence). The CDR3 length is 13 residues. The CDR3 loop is CASSLEVFGGYTF.

CDR3 in amino acids: CASSLVSRGNEQFF. V and J are TRBV7-2 and TRBJ2-1; the D call from TCRdb, TRBD1, cannot be confirmed without DNA. This CDR3 comprises 14 residues. Germline V lookup: CDR1 SGHTA, CDR2 FQGNSA.

Here the CDR3 reads CASSSLGVGQADYEQYF. The chain couples TRBV5-1 to TRBJ2-7; TCRdb picks TRBD2, but there is no DNA to check that call. The V gene's germline CDR1 is SGHRS and CDR2 YFSETQ. This CDR3 comprises 17 residues.

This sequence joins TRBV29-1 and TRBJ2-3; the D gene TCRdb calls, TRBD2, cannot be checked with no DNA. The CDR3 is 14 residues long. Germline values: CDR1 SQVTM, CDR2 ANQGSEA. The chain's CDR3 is CSVYGGSGTDTQYF.

CDR3 sequence reads: CASSSPDRGNTEAFF. This chain links TRBV7-9 with TRBJ1-1; the TRBD1 assignment by TCRdb is unverifiable without DNA. This CDR3 has 15 amino acids. Germline loops: CDR1 SEHNR, CDR2 FQNEAQ (reference sequence). Complete variable domain (other parts from reference TRBV7-9 and TRBJ1-1): DTGVSQNPRHKITKRGQNVTFRCDPISEHNRLYWYRQTLGQGPEFLTYFQNEAQLEKSRLLSDRFSAERPKGSFSTLEIQRTEQGDSAMYLCASSSPDRGNTEAFFGQGTRLTVV.

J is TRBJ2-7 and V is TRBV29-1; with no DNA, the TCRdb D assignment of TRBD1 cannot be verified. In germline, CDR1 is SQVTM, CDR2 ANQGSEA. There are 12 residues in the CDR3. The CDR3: CSGGTDSYEQYF.

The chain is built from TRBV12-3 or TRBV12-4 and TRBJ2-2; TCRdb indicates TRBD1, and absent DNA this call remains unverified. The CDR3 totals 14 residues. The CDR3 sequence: CASTPRTDTGELFF.

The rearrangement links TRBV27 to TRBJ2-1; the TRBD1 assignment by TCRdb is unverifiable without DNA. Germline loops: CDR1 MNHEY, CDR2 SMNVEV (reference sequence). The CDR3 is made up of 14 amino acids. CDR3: CASSEQDAYNEQFF.

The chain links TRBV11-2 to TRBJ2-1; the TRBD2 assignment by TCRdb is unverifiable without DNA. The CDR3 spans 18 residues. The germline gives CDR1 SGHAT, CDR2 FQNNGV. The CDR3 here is CASSSAVPPSSRGNEQFF.

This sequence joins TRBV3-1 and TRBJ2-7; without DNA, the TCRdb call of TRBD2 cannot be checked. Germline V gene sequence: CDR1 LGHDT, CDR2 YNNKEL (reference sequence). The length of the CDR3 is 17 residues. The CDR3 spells CASSQGGLGTADHEQYF.

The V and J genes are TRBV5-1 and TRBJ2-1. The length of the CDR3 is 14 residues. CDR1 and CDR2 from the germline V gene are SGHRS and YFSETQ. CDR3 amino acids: CASSSQNSYNEQFF.

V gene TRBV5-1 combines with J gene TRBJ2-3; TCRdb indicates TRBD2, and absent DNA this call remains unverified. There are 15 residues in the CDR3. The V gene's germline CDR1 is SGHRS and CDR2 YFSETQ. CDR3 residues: CASREDPGETNTQYF.

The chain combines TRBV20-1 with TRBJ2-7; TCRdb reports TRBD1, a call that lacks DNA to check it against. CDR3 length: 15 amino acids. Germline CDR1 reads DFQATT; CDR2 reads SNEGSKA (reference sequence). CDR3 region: CSAEDLRQAESEQYF.

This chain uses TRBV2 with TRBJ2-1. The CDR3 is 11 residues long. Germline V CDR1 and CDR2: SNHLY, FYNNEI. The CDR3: CASRLAEEQFF.

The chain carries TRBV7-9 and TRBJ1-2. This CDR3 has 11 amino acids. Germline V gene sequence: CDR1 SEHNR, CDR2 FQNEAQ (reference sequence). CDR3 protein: CASSLSDGYTF.

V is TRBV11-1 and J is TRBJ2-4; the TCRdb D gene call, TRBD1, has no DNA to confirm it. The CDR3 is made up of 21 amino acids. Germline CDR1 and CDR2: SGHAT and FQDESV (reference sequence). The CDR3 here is CASSSIIGYGTDNLAKNIQYF.

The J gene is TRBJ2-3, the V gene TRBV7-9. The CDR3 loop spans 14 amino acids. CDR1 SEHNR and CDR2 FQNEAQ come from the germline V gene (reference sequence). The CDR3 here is CASSFSSSKDTQYF.

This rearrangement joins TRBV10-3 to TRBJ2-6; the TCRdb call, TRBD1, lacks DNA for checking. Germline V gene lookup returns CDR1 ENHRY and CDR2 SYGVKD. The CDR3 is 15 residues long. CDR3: CAITATGDGANVLTF.